The 4 T cell receptor beta chains reported below all come from one sample, sequenced in a study of blood T cell repertoires in COVID-19. The table came from immunoSEQ multiplex PCR; TCRdb's copy has only in-frame clones and leaves some out. The sample yields 300,000 to 350,000 clones, roughly 85% seen once. The sequenced sample was PBMCs or T cells enriched from blood (not recorded which). The origin of the receptors is a man aged 25 to 40 who had recovered from COVID-19.

The chain uses TRBV5-5 and TRBJ2-5, with 11 bases aligning to TRBD1. V lost 0 bases, J lost 6 bases, and 7 bases stayed unmatched. The CDR3 totals 16 residues. Germline V CDR1 and CDR2: SGHKS, YYEKEE (reference sequence). CDR3: CASSLERTGGMKTQYF. For the CDR3, the DNA is TGTGCCAGCAGCTTGGAACGGACAGGGGGCATGAAGACCCAGTACTTC.

DNA for the CDR3: TGTGCCAGCAGTTACTCGGGACTGCACTCTGGAAACACCATATATTTT. It codes for CASSYSGLHSGNTIYF. The rearrangement joins TRBV6-5 to TRBJ1-3, with D maybe TRBD1 (5 bases). The ends were cut back, 0 bases at V and 0 bases at J, with 9 bases in the middle. Germline values: CDR1 MNHEY, CDR2 SVGAGI. This CDR3 region has 16 residues.

The V and J genes are TRBV4-2 and TRBJ1-2, with D possibly TRBD1 on 5 matching bases. CDR1 and CDR2 (germline): LGHNA, YNFKEQ. The CDR3 totals 14 residues. Trimming removed 0 bases from V and 2 bases from J, with 7 bases in between. DNA for the CDR3: TGTGCCAGCAGCCAAGATCGACAGAACTATGGCTACACCTTC. It specifies CASSQDRQNYGYTF.

The chain has TRBV11-3 and TRBJ1-1; 8 bases line up with TRBD1. After removal of 5 bases from V and 4 bases from J, the junction contained 3 bases not matched to a gene. CDR1 is SGHNT, CDR2 YENEEA, per germline. This CDR3 comprises 13 residues. CDR3 nucleotide sequence: TGTGCCAGCAGCCCAGGGGGCCGCACTGAAGCTTTCTTT. It translates to CASSPGGRTEAFF.